This T cell receptor beta chain was retrieved from a study of Graves' ophthalmopathy and Graves' hyperthyroidism. Overall study results and limits: At around 70% sensitivity and 72.22% specificity, the model predicted progression of the ophthalmopathy. For separating ophthalmopathy from stable hyperthyroidism, a 13-signature model gave under 90% sensitivity and around 80% specificity.

For repertoire sequencing, the TCR beta CDR3 regions were amplified from RNA transcripts. HTBI primers served in a first-round RT-PCR, which a second-round multiplex PCR followed. TCRdb re-called the multiplex PCR reads with MiXCR, one entry per CDR3 protein. The sample shows approximately 1.2 million distinct CDR3 sequences, about 36% of them seen only once. A note on this clonotype: Its antigen remains unidentified.

Serum thyroxine and TRAb, along with clinical symptoms, thyroid ultrasound and orbital computed tomography, were what diagnosis relied on. The CDR3 consists of 16 residues. The germline V gene has CDR1 LGHNA and CDR2 YSLEER. Trimming removed 0 bases from V and 1 base from J; junction bases left unmatched: 6. The specimen was peripheral blood or thyroid tissue (not recorded which). The chain links TRBV4-3 to TRBJ2-7, with 7 bases matching TRBD1. This clonotype originated in an adult man with Graves' hyperthyroidism. CDR3 in amino acids: CASSQDRTGSSYEQYF. The CDR3 DNA reads as TGCGCCAGCAGCCAAGATAGGACAGGATCATCCTACGAGCAGTACTTC.